The 17 T cell receptor beta chains below come from one sample, sequenced in a study of PD-1 blockade in classical Hodgkin lymphoma (dated by TCRdb to 2018 to 2021). Library creation used the immunoSEQ multiplex PCR assay. TCRdb carries this immuneACCESS record with in-frame sequences only. Its versions omit some clonotypes, under half of them owing to an unresolved V gene in the studies checked, with the rest unexplained. Across this sample there are 40,000 to 50,000 clones, with 86% seen only once. The ten largest clonotypes hold around 5% of the sample. Explained via the paper, the time point label denotes: cycle 2 day 1 (C2D1) of nivolumab. All trial patients had relapsed after autologous stem cell transplantation, with cohorts A, B and C differing in prior brentuximab vedotin exposure. This specimen consisted of peripheral blood mononuclear cells (PBMCs), obtained before the second cycle of nivolumab. The receptors shown here come from a human donor with classical Hodgkin lymphoma.

The rearrangement links TRBV15 to TRBJ2-5; D not certain. CDR1 and CDR2 from the germline V gene are LNHNV and YYDKDF (reference sequence). Trimming shortened V by 0 bases and J by 4 bases, and 6 bases separated the two germline ends. The CDR3 runs 13 residues. This CDR3 reads CATSRDPSETQYF. The CDR3 DNA follows: TGTGCCACCAGCAGAGACCCCTCAGAGACCCAGTACTTC.

The J gene is TRBJ1-4, the V gene TRBV7-2; 8 bases align to TRBD1. The trim removed 5 bases at V and 3 bases at J, leaving 8 bases unmatched. From germline, CDR1 is SGHTA and CDR2 FQGNSA. The CDR3 consists of 16 residues. CDR3 nucleotides: TGTGCCAGCAGCACCAGAAACAGGGGGGCTAATGAAAAACTGTTTTTT. This codes for CASSTRNRGANEKLFF.

Worth noting for this clone: Other DNA variants within this sample encode the same CDR3. The rearrangement joins TRBV15 to TRBJ2-3; D is uncertain. V was cut by 0 bases and J by 5 bases, with 6 bases left in between. Germline-derived CDR1 and CDR2 are LNHNV and YYDKDF (reference sequence). The CDR3 length is 13 residues. As DNA, the CDR3 is TGTGCCACCAGCAGAGATCCAGGAGATACGCAGTATTTT. Protein sequence: CATSRDPGDTQYF. Combining the CDR3 with reference TRBV15 and TRBJ2-3 gives the whole variable domain DAMVIQNPRYQVTQFGKPVTLSCSQTLNHNVMYWYQQKSSQAPKLLFHYYDKDFNNEADTPDNFQSRRPNTSFCFLDIRSPGLGDTAMYLCATSRDPGDTQYFGPGTRLTVL.

The J gene is TRBJ2-7, the V gene TRBV5-3; maybe TRBD1 (6 bases). TRBV5-3 is an open reading frame whose function is uncertain. V dropped 2 bases and J dropped 4 bases, with 13 bases sitting between them. The CDR3 covers 14 residues. Written as DNA, the CDR3 is TGTGCCAGAAGCTTAAAAAGGACAGTTTACGAGCAGTACTTC. It yields the protein CARSLKRTVYEQYF.

The gene calls are TRBV7-9 and TRBJ2-7; D not resolved. This CDR3 is built from 16 residues. Germline V gene lookup returns CDR1 SEHNR and CDR2 FQNEAQ (reference sequence). The V and J ends lost 4 bases and 2 bases respectively, with 18 bases between them. The CDR3, as DNA: TGTGCCAGCAGCTCGGCGACCGAGGAAGCTCCCTACGAGCAGTACTTC. It specifies CASSSATEEAPYEQYF.

The chain links TRBV5-4 to TRBJ1-4, with D hard to call. With 4 bases removed from V and 3 bases from J, the gap between germline ends came to 7 bases. The CDR3 length is 13 residues. Germline CDR1 and CDR2: SGHNT and YYREEE (reference sequence). The CDR3 here is CASSPGPNEKLFF. The CDR3 coding sequence is TGTGCCAGCAGCCCGGGTCCTAATGAAAAACTGTTTTTT.

J is TRBJ2-2 and V is TRBV28; TRBD2 is a possible D gene (5 bases). The CDR3 is made up of 12 amino acids. Germline loops: CDR1 MDHEN, CDR2 SYDVKM. V shed 7 bases and J shed 4 bases, with 7 bases lying between them. CDR3 region: CASNEGTGELFF. Here the CDR3 DNA reads TGTGCCAGCAACGAGGGCACCGGGGAGCTGTTTTTT.

This chain joins TRBV15 and TRBJ1-1, with D tentatively TRBD1 (5 bases). CDR1 is LNHNV, CDR2 YYDKDF, per germline (reference sequence). Trimming removed 0 bases from V and 4 bases from J, with 9 bases in between. CDR3 size: 14 residues. The CDR3 bases are TGTGCCACCAGCAGAGATCTCAGGGTCACTGAAGCTTTCTTT. It translates to CATSRDLRVTEAFF.

V usage is TRBV6-5 and J usage is TRBJ1-5; D is perhaps TRBD1 (6 bases). Between the trimmed V and J ends, which lost 5 bases and 6 bases, there was a span of 11 bases. This CDR3 has 13 residues. The V gene's germline CDR1 is MNHEY and CDR2 SVGAGI. CDR3 DNA sequence: TGTGCCAGCAGTAGTAGGGGGATTCAGCCCCAGCATTTT. Amino acids: CASSSRGIQPQHF.

Concerning this clone: Other DNA sequences in the same sample also yield this CDR3. This rearrangement joins TRBV18 to TRBJ1-1; no reliable D call. CDR3 length equals 13 residues. Trimming cost V 2 bases and J 0 bases, with 4 bases left between them. Per germline, CDR1 KGHSH and CDR2 LQKENI. The CDR3 sequence: CASSPGLNTEAFF. For the CDR3, the DNA is TGTGCCAGCTCACCAGGATTGAACACTGAAGCTTTCTTT.

This chain links TRBV5-1 with TRBJ1-6; 9 nucleotides align to TRBD1. J gave up 0 bases and V 0 bases, and 4 bases lay outside the gene matches. Germline CDR1 reads SGHRS; CDR2 reads YFSETQ. This CDR3 is built from 18 residues. For the CDR3, the DNA is TGCGCCAGCAGCTTGGAGGGGACAGGGAGCTCCTATAATTCACCCCTCCACTTT. Its protein product is CASSLEGTGSSYNSPLHF. Looking up the rest from reference TRBV5-1 and TRBJ1-6 gives the full variable domain: KAGVTQTPRYLIKTRGQQVTLSCSPISGHRSVSWYQQTPGQGLQFLFEYFSETQRNKGNFPGRFSGRQFSNSRSEMNVSTLELGDSALYLCASSLEGTGSSYNSPLHFGNGTRLTVT.

This chain links TRBV28 with TRBJ2-7; D unresolved. The germline V and J ends were trimmed by 2 bases and 1 base, with 9 bases remaining between them. The germline CDR1 and CDR2 sequences are MDHEN and SYDVKM. There are 14 residues in the CDR3. The CDR3 DNA is TGTGCCAGCAGTTTAGTCCCCCTTTCCTACGAGCAGTACTTC. Amino acid sequence: CASSLVPLSYEQYF.

This clone is a singleton in its sample. The chain has TRBV19 and TRBJ1-2; D is undetermined. Germline-derived CDR1 and CDR2 are LNHDA and SQIVND (reference sequence). This CDR3 is 15 amino acids long. Trimming took 1 base from V and 3 from J, leaving 12 bases between them. In DNA, the CDR3 is TGTGCCAGTAGTATAGGAGGAGGGCTACACTATGGCTACACCTTC. Protein sequence: CASSIGGGLHYGYTF. Variable domain in full (rest from reference TRBV19 and TRBJ1-2): DGGITQSPKYLFRKEGQNVTLSCEQNLNHDAMYWYRQDPGQGLRLIYYSQIVNDFQKGDIAEGYSVSREKKESFPLTVTSAQKNPTAFYLCASSIGGGLHYGYTFGSGTRLTVV.

The gene calls are TRBV7-9 and TRBJ1-2; 8 bases are a match to TRBD1. Germline V CDR1 and CDR2: SEHNR, FQNEAQ (reference sequence). This CDR3 is built from 15 residues. V was clipped by 6 bases and J by 4 bases; unmatched bases: 10. For the CDR3, the DNA is TGTGCCAGCAGTCCCGCGACAGGGGCCTTCTATGGCTACACCTTC. Translation: CASSPATGAFYGYTF.

This chain uses TRBV6-5 with TRBJ1-6; the D gene is possibly TRBD1 (5 bases). The germline V and J ends were trimmed by 4 bases and 0 bases, with 10 bases remaining between them. The CDR3 extends over 16 amino acids. The germline CDR1 and CDR2 sequences are MNHEY and SVGAGI. CDR3 in amino acids: CASSSTGDSYNSPLHF. As DNA, the CDR3 is TGTGCCAGCAGTTCCACAGGAGACTCCTATAATTCACCCCTCCACTTT.

CDR3: CASTAQGGHSYEQYF. CDR3 nucleotides: TGTGCCAGCACCGCGCAGGGAGGTCACTCCTACGAGCAGTACTTC. The chain uses TRBV7-9 and TRBJ2-5; possible D gene TRBD2, 6 bases. The J call is doubtful: the DNA matches TRBJ2-7 better. The CDR3 runs to 15 residues. The germline V gene has CDR1 SEHNR and CDR2 FQNEAQ (reference sequence).

The V call is TRBV7-8, the J call TRBJ2-5; D ambiguous. The CDR3 is 14 amino acids. Between the trimmed V and J ends, which lost 5 bases and 5 bases, there was a span of 15 bases. The germline V gene has CDR1 SGHVS and CDR2 FQNEAQ. In DNA, the CDR3 is TGTGCCAGCAGCCCCCGGGTCACCGGGGAGACCCAGTACTTC. Translation gives CASSPRVTGETQYF. The variable domain in full, completed from reference TRBV7-8 and TRBJ2-5, reads GAGVSQSPRYKVAKRGQDVALRCDPISGHVSLFWYQQALGQGPEFLTYFQNEAQLDKSGLPSDRFFAERPEGSVSTLKIQRTQQEDSAVYLCASSPRVTGETQYFGPGTRLLVL.